A single sample is the source of the 13 T cell receptor beta chains below, sequenced in a study of post-analysis software for immune sequencing data. The study's findings and limits: Higher frequency in patients than in controls was seen for about five TRBV segments, with TRBV5-6, TRBV5-1 and TRBV20-1 among them.

These receptors' targets are unknown. TCR beta libraries were prepared from cDNA with unique molecular identifiers. TCRdb re-derived calls from the PCR reads in MiXCR, one entry per CDR3 protein. Among 750,000 to 950,000 distinct CDR3 sequences listed, 46% were seen once. Sample: blood. These receptors were taken from a girl between 5 and 17 years old with multiple sclerosis.

The rearrangement uses TRBV28 and TRBJ2-3; D uncertain. The germline V gene encodes CDR1 MDHEN and CDR2 SYDVKM. CDR3 length equals 13 residues. The V end lost 5 bases, the J end lost 3 bases, and 9 bases lay between the germline ends. CDR3 nucleotides: TGTGCCAGCAGTGGGGAATGGACAGATACGCAGTATTTT. It codes for CASSGEWTDTQYF. The variable domain in full, with the rest retrieved from reference TRBV28 and TRBJ2-3, is DVKVTQSSRYLVKRTGEKVFLECVQDMDHENMFWYRQDPGLGLRLIYFSYDVKMKEKGDIPEGYSVSREKKERFSLILESASTNQTSMYLCASSGEWTDTQYFGPGTRLTVL.

CDR3 protein: CASDGTSGRVQETQYF. CDR3 sequence (DNA): TGTGCCTCAGACGGGACTAGCGGGAGGGTACAAGAGACCCAGTACTTC. This chain uses TRBV27 with TRBJ2-5, with TRBD2 identical over 16 bases. Germline V gives CDR1 MNHEY, CDR2 SMNVEV (reference sequence). V gave up 11 bases and J gave up 2 bases; unmatched junction bases: 8. This CDR3 is built from 16 residues.

This clonotype was observed a handful of times. The chain links TRBV9 to TRBJ2-7, with 8 bases lining up with TRBD1. Germline loops: CDR1 SGDLS, CDR2 YYNGEE. V lost 2 bases, J lost 2 bases, and 9 bases stayed unmatched. The CDR3 runs to 16 residues. The CDR3 bases are TGTGCCAGCAGCGTCCGAGGACAGGGCTCAACCTACGAGCAGTACTTC. Translation gives CASSVRGQGSTYEQYF.

The V and J genes are TRBV20-1 and TRBJ2-1, with 7 bases matching TRBD2. This CDR3 has 16 residues. CDR1 and CDR2 from the germline V gene are DFQATT and SNEGSKA (reference sequence). With 5 bases clipped from V and 4 bases from J, the junction kept 14 bases outside the gene matches. As DNA, the CDR3 is TGCAGTGCTCCAAACTCCCGGGAGGTGGGGTACAATGAGCAGTTCTTC. It codes for CSAPNSREVGYNEQFF.

V and J are TRBV7-9 and TRBJ2-2; TRBD2 aligns across 10 bases. There are 16 residues in the CDR3. Germline CDR1 SEHNR, CDR2 FQNEAQ (reference sequence). V trimming: 10 bases; J trimming: 0 bases; junction bases outside the gene matches: 8. CDR3 amino acids: CATSVLAGANTGELFF. As DNA, the CDR3 is TGTGCCACCTCTGTCCTAGCGGGAGCGAACACCGGGGAGCTGTTTTTT.

V and J are TRBV3-1 and TRBJ1-5; D call uncertain. CDR1 is LGHDT and CDR2 is YNNKEL in the germline V gene (reference sequence). Between the trimmed V and J ends, which lost 0 bases and 5 bases, there was a span of 8 bases. CDR3 length equals 14 residues. The CDR3 loop is CASSQDITYQPQHF. CDR3 DNA: TGTGCCAGCAGCCAAGATATAACATATCAGCCCCAGCATTTT.

The gene calls are TRBV15 and TRBJ2-5, with a weak D call TRBD2 (5 bases). Gene TRBJ2-7 matches the end of the DNA better, so the J call may be wrong. Germline V gives CDR1 LNHNV, CDR2 YYDKDF (reference sequence). The CDR3 extends over 15 amino acids. This CDR3 reads CATSRDLAERNEQYF. The CDR3 nucleotides are TGTGCCACCAGCAGAGATTTGGCAGAGCGGAACGAGCAGTACTTC.

The chain joins TRBV18 to TRBJ2-7; D possibly corresponds to TRBD1 (6 bases). The CDR3 consists of 13 residues. Germline CDR1 is KGHSH and CDR2 is LQKENI. V was cut by 6 bases and J by 0 bases, with 9 bases left in between. CDR3 sequence reads: CASSRTASYEQYF. CDR3 nucleotides: TGTGCCAGCTCTCGGACAGCCTCCTACGAGCAGTACTTC.

This clonotype was detected a few times. The V call is TRBV29-1, the J call TRBJ2-1, with 14 positions matching TRBD2. The trim removed 1 base at V and 3 bases at J, leaving 5 bases unmatched. This CDR3 comprises 17 residues. Per the germline V gene, CDR1 is SQVTM and CDR2 is ANQGSEA. CDR3 loop: CSVEGTSGRPYYNEQFF. The DNA for the CDR3 is TGCAGCGTTGAAGGGACTAGCGGGAGGCCGTACTACAATGAGCAGTTCTTC.

DNA of the CDR3: TGCAGTGCTGGTGGACTAGGCGCCTCCGAGCAGTACTTC. It encodes CSAGGLGASEQYF. This chain joins TRBV20-1 and TRBJ2-7; the match to TRBD2 covers 7 bases. The germline gives CDR1 DFQATT, CDR2 SNEGSKA (reference sequence). The CDR3 has 13 amino acids. With V trimmed by 5 bases and J by 6 bases, 10 bases remained unmatched.

This clonotype was detected only a few times. The chain uses TRBV3-1 and TRBJ2-7, with D possibly being TRBD1 or TRBD2 (6 bases each). The CDR3 covers 15 residues. Germline V lookup: CDR1 LGHDT, CDR2 YNNKEL (reference sequence). V was cut by 6 bases and J by 2 bases, with 17 bases left in between. The CDR3 is CASSDRRGQAYEQYF. In DNA, the CDR3 is TGTGCCAGCAGTGACCGGAGGGGACAAGCCTACGAGCAGTACTTC.

This rearrangement joins TRBV29-1 to TRBJ2-3; 8 positions match TRBD2. This CDR3 is built from 14 residues. The germline CDR1 and CDR2 sequences are SQVTM and ANQGSEA. Trimming cost V 6 bases and J 3 bases; bases outside gene matches: 8. The CDR3 reads CSVVAGIGTDTQYF. CDR3 DNA: TGCAGCGTCGTAGCGGGAATTGGTACAGATACGCAGTATTTT.

The CDR3 reads CASSLEGTSGVSEQYF. CDR3 bases: TGTGCCAGCAGCTTAGAGGGGACTAGCGGGGTTTCCGAGCAGTACTTC. This rearrangement joins TRBV11-2 to TRBJ2-5; 13 bases are a match to TRBD2. The J call is uncertain, as TRBJ2-7 better fits the DNA end. The length of the CDR3 is 16 residues. In germline, CDR1 is SGHAT, CDR2 FQNNGV.